There are a few counts of the clone carrying this T cell receptor (beta chain). The entry originates in a study of early T cells in non-severe SARS-CoV-2 infection. The CDR3 runs 17 residues. V lost 2 bases and J 4 bases, leaving 18 bases between the germline ends. Germline assignment: CDR1 LGHNA and CDR2 YNFKEQ. TCRdb reprocessed the 5' RACE reads with MiXCR, giving one entry per CDR3 protein. Of 25,000 to 35,000 distinct CDR3 sequences listed, 4.7% are singletons. The chain combines TRBV4-2 with TRBJ2-1; D is unresolved. This clonotype was sampled from an adult who was a healthcare worker with PCR-confirmed SARS-CoV-2 infection or an uninfected control (not recorded which). Sequencing was carried out using whole blood. Here the CDR3 reads CASSQLSADEIYNEQFF. DNA of the CDR3: TGTGCCAGCAGCCAATTAAGCGCCGACGAAATATACAATGAGCAGTTCTTC.